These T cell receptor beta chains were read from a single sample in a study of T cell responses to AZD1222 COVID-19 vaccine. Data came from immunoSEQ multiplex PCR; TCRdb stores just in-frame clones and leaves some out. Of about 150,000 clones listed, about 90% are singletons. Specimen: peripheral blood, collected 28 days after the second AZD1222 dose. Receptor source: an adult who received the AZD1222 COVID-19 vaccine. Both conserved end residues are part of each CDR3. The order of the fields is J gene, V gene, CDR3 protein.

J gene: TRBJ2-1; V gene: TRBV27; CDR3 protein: CASSFGPGTSVANEQFF
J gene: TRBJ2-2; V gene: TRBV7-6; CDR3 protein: CASSPQAGSGELFF
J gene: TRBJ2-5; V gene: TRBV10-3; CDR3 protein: CATQTGTLQETQYF
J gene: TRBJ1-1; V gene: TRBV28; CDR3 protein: CASSTVMNTEAFF
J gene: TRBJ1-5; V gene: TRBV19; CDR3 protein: CASSIGGLSNQPQHF
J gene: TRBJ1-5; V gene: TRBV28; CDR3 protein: CATLDRGNQPQHF
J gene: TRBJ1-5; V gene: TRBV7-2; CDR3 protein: CASSLGGWAAQPQHF
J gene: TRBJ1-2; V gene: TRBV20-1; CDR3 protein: CSASTGPGAGYTF
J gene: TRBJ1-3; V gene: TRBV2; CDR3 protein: CASSGDGSGNTIYF
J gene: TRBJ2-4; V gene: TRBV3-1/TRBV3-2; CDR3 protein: CASSQGLRASQNIQYF
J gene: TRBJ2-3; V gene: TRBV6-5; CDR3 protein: CASSYASRADTQYF
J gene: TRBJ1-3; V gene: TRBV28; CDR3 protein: CASHTGGAGNTIYF
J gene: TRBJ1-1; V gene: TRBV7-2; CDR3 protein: CASSAGHPEAFF
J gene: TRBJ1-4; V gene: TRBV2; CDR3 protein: CARQQGAREKLFF
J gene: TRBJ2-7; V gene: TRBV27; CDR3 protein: CASKPSGSLYEQYF
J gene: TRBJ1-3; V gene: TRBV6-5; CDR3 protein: CASRTGGLSGNTIYF
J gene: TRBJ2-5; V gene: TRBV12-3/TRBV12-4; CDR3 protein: CASTLGLGETQYF
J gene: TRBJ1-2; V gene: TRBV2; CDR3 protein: CASSPTGGAYNGYTF
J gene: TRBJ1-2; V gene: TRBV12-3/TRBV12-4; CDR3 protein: CASSGQGNYGYTF
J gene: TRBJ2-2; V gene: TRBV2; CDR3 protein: CASSEQGRTGELFF
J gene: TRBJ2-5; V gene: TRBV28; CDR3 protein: CASSPESGRGVETQYF
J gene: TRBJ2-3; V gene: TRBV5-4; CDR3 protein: CASSTTGTSGTDTQYF
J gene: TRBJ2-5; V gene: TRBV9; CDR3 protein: CASSAAGVKETQYF